This entry lists 15 T cell receptor beta chains sequenced from one sample in a study of blood T cell repertoires in COVID-19. The method was immunoSEQ multiplex PCR; TCRdb's version includes in-frame clones alone and lacks a portion of them. The data hold about 370,000 clones, with roughly nine tenths observed a single time. The sample was PBMCs or T cells enriched from blood (not recorded which). Receptors were obtained from a man in his late teens or twenties who had recovered from COVID-19.

The chain has TRBV2 and TRBJ2-7; 10 bases agree with TRBD1. The length of the CDR3 is 17 residues. CDR1 and CDR2 from the germline V gene are SNHLY and FYNNEI. With V trimmed by 6 bases and J by 3 bases, 14 bases remained unmatched. The CDR3 sequence is CASRGTTTGGDFYEQYF. CDR3 in DNA: TGTGCCAGCAGAGGGACAACGACAGGGGGCGATTTCTACGAGCAGTACTTC.

The chain combines TRBV28 with TRBJ2-7, with D maybe TRBD1 (6 bases). The germline V and J ends were trimmed by 7 bases and 0 bases, with 16 bases remaining between them. The CDR3 consists of 15 residues. Germline CDR1 and CDR2: MDHEN and SYDVKM. The CDR3 protein is CASIRGQTYSYEQYF. The CDR3 coding sequence is TGTGCCAGCATTCGAGGACAGACCTACTCCTACGAGCAGTACTTC.

The chain combines TRBV24-1 with TRBJ2-1; a weak D match, TRBD2 (7 bases). The V gene's germline CDR1 is KGHDR and CDR2 SFDVKD. Trimming removed 7 bases from V and 7 bases from J, with 19 bases in between. The CDR3 is 15 residues long. The CDR3 DNA follows: TGTGCCACCAGCGACCAAGGGGGGGCCTCAAATGAGCAGTTCTTC. It encodes CATSDQGGASNEQFF.

The J gene is TRBJ1-5, the V gene TRBV30; a possible D gene is TRBD1 (6 bases). Germline CDR1 reads GTSNPN; CDR2 reads SVGIG (reference sequence). V gave up 4 bases and J gave up 4 bases, with 14 bases separating them. The CDR3 totals 14 residues. CDR3 nucleotides: TGTGCCTGGAACACCGTTCAGGGGAATCAGCCCCAGCATTTT. Encoded protein: CAWNTVQGNQPQHF.

This CDR3 is CASSVRLEQFF. The CDR3 DNA is TGTGCCAGCAGCGTCAGACTAGAGCAGTTCTTC. The chain recombines TRBV12-3 or TRBV12-4 with TRBJ2-1; maybe TRBD2 (5 bases). Between the trimmed V and J ends, which lost 6 bases and 10 bases, there was a span of 10 bases. This CDR3 region has 11 residues.

The V call is TRBV19, the J call TRBJ1-6; 12 positions agree with TRBD1. CDR1 and CDR2 (germline): LNHDA, SQIVND (reference sequence). The CDR3 is 18 residues long. V lost 6 bases, J lost 10 bases, and 16 bases stayed unmatched. In nucleotides, the CDR3 is TGTGCCAGTAGGCCGGGACAGGGGGCACAGGACGTCGTCTCACCCCTCCACTTT. Residues: CASRPGQGAQDVVSPLHF.

The chain carries TRBV27 and TRBJ2-3; 7 bases match TRBD2. Germline-derived CDR1 and CDR2 are MNHEY and SMNVEV (reference sequence). The CDR3 spans 15 residues. V gave up 6 bases and J gave up 6 bases; unmatched junction bases: 12. The CDR3 DNA is TGTGCCAGCAGGACCGGGACTACTGGGGTGGATACGCAGTATTTT. Its translation: CASRTGTTGVDTQYF.

The V and J genes are TRBV9 and TRBJ2-5, with TRBD1 matching 10 bases. Germline V gene lookup returns CDR1 SGDLS and CDR2 YYNGEE. The CDR3 spans 15 residues. Losses at the gene ends were 4 bases for V and 4 bases for J; bases not matched to a gene: 7. As DNA, the CDR3 is TGTGCCAGCAGCCCACGGACAGGGGGGGGAGAGACCCAGTACTTC. Translating it yields CASSPRTGGGETQYF.

For the CDR3, the DNA is TGTGCCAGCAGTTCCCCAGGGGGGCCCCTCCACTTT. Its protein product is CASSSPGGPLHF. This chain uses TRBV27 with TRBJ1-6; 7 bases agree with TRBD1. In germline, CDR1 is MNHEY, CDR2 SMNVEV (reference sequence). CDR3 length: 12 residues. V dropped 4 bases and J dropped 13; count of bases not matched to a gene: 4.

The V gene is TRBV28, the J gene TRBJ2-1, with D possibly being TRBD2 (5 bases). Trimming took 7 bases from V and 3 from J, leaving 22 bases between them. Germline V gives CDR1 MDHEN, CDR2 SYDVKM. This CDR3 has 17 residues. The CDR3 nucleotides read TGTGCCAGCATCCCTGGACTTGTTCCTAGGTACTACAATGAGCAGTTCTTC. Its translation is CASIPGLVPRYYNEQFF.

V usage is TRBV19 and J usage is TRBJ2-5; 8 bases are a match to TRBD2. Germline assignment: CDR1 LNHDA and CDR2 SQIVND (reference sequence). Germline trimming cut 7 bases from V and 4 bases from J; bases unmatched to any gene: 14. The CDR3 has 16 amino acids. CDR3 nucleotide sequence: TGTGCCAGTAACATAGCGGGGTCGGGGCCCCGAGAGACCCAGTACTTC. Translated: CASNIAGSGPRETQYF.

The chain recombines TRBV4-3 with TRBJ1-2, with unresolved D. V was shortened by 0 bases and J by 0 bases, with 17 bases between the two germline ends. The CDR3 length is 18 residues. Germline CDR1 LGHNA, CDR2 YSLEER. The CDR3 coding sequence is TGCGCCAGCAGCCAAGATTGGTTGAGGGCAGATACTAACTATGGCTACACCTTC. Residues: CASSQDWLRADTNYGYTF.

There are a few counts of this clone. The chain links TRBV28 to TRBJ1-2; 7 positions match TRBD1. This CDR3 has 13 amino acids. With 7 bases clipped from V and 8 bases from J, the junction kept 10 bases outside the gene matches. The V gene's germline CDR1 is MDHEN and CDR2 SYDVKM. In DNA form, the CDR3 reads TGTGCCAGCAACGTGAGGGGGCCTGAAGGCTACACCTTC. Translating it yields CASNVRGPEGYTF.

V usage is TRBV28 and J usage is TRBJ2-1, with TRBD1 identical over 11 bases. The junction had 5 bases not matched to a gene; V was cut back by 5 bases and J by 2 bases. CDR3 size: 16 residues. Germline CDR1 MDHEN, CDR2 SYDVKM. In nucleotides, the CDR3 is TGTGCCAGCAGTCCCGGACAGGGGGCAACCTACAATGAGCAGTTCTTC. Residues: CASSPGQGATYNEQFF.

The gene calls are TRBV5-1 and TRBJ1-5; D call uncertain. From germline, CDR1 is SGHRS and CDR2 YFSETQ. The CDR3 spans 13 residues. With 2 bases removed from V and 7 bases from J, the gap between germline ends came to 10 bases. The CDR3 bases are TGCGCCAGCAGCTTTGGGGAGCGGCAGCCCCAGCATTTT. This gives the protein CASSFGERQPQHF. The full variable domain, rest sourced from reference TRBV5-1 and TRBJ1-5, is KAGVTQTPRYLIKTRGQQVTLSCSPISGHRSVSWYQQTPGQGLQFLFEYFSETQRNKGNFPGRFSGRQFSNSRSEMNVSTLELGDSALYLCASSFGERQPQHFGDGTRLSIL.